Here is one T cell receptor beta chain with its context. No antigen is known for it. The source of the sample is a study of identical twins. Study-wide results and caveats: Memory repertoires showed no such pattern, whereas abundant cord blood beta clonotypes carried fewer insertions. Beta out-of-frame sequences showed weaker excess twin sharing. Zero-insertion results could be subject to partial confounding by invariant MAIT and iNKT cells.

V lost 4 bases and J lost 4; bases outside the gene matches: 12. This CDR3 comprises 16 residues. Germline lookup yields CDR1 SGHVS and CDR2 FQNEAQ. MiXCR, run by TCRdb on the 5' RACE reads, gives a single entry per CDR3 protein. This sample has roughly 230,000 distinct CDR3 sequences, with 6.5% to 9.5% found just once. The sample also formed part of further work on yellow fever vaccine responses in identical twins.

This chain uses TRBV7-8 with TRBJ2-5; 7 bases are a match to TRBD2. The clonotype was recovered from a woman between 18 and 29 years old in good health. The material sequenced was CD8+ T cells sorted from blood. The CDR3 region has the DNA TGTGCCAGCAGCTCCTCCCCGGGGGGTTATCGAGAGACCCAGTACTTC. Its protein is CASSSSPGGYRETQYF.